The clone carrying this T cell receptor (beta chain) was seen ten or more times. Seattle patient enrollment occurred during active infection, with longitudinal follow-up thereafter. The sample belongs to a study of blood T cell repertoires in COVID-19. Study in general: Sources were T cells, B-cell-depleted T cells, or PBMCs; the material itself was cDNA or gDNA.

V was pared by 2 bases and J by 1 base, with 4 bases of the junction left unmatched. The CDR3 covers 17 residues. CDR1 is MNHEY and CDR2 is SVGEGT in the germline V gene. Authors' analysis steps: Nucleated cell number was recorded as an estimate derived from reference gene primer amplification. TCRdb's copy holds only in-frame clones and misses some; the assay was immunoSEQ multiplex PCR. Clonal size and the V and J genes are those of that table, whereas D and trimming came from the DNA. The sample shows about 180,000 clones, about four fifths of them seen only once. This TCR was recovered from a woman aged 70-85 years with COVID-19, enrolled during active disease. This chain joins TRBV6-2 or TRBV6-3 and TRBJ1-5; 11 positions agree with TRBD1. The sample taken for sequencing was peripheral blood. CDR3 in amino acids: CASSYGQGAISNQPQHF. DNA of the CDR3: TGTGCCAGCAGTTACGGACAGGGGGCCATCAGCAATCAGCCCCAGCATTTT.